Shown below are 18 T cell receptor beta chains from a single sample sequenced in a study of blood T cell repertoires in COVID-19. Some clones are missing from TCRdb's copy, which holds only in-frame ones; the method was immunoSEQ multiplex PCR. The table lists approximately 150,000 clones, 70% to 85% of them singletons. The specimen sequenced was peripheral blood. The receptors come from a man aged 60 to 69 with active or convalescent COVID-19.

V is TRBV6-2 or TRBV6-3 and J is TRBJ2-2; 7 bases line up with TRBD2. This CDR3 is built from 16 residues. Germline V gene data show CDR1 as MNHEY and CDR2 as SVGEGT. V lost 8 bases to trimming and J lost 2 bases; unmatched junction nucleotides: 11. CDR3 nucleotide sequence: TGTGCCAGCTGTTCTCGAGCGGGGCCAAACACCGGGGAGCTGTTTTTT. Amino acid sequence: CASCSRAGPNTGELFF.

The table lists this clone with a count of one. The chain has TRBV19 and TRBJ1-2; weak D call: TRBD1 (5 bases). CDR3 length: 13 residues. From germline, CDR1 is LNHDA and CDR2 SQIVND (reference sequence). V lost 5 bases, J lost 4 bases, and 11 bases lay in between. CDR3 DNA: TGTGCCAGTAGTTTCGGAGGGGTCTATGGCTACACCTTC. It is translated as CASSFGGVYGYTF. The full variable domain, its missing parts supplied by reference TRBV19 and TRBJ1-2, is DGGITQSPKYLFRKEGQNVTLSCEQNLNHDAMYWYRQDPGQGLRLIYYSQIVNDFQKGDIAEGYSVSREKKESFPLTVTSAQKNPTAFYLCASSFGGVYGYTFGSGTRLTVV.

This clone was observed a single time. This chain joins TRBV14 and TRBJ1-1; TRBD1 aligns across 7 bases. CDR1 SGHDN and CDR2 FVKESK come from the germline V gene. J lost 3 bases, V lost 5 bases, and 6 bases had no gene match. The CDR3 sequence is 14 residues long. Here the CDR3 reads CASSKDRRYTEAFF. The CDR3 DNA reads TGTGCCAGCAGCAAGGACAGGCGATACACTGAAGCTTTCTTT.

The J gene is TRBJ2-3, the V gene TRBV5-8, with 7 bases matching TRBD2. V lost 0 bases, J lost 6 bases, and 13 bases stayed unmatched. The CDR3 consists of 17 residues. Germline loops: CDR1 SGHTS, CDR2 YDEGEE. As DNA, the CDR3 is TGTGCCAGCAGCTTGGCTTTGGCTAGCGGAATAGGCGATACGCAGTATTTT. Its translation is CASSLALASGIGDTQYF. Variable domain in full (rest from reference TRBV5-8 and TRBJ2-3): EAGVTQSPTHLIKTRGQQATLRCSPISGHTSVYWYQQALGLGLQFLLWYDEGEERNRGNFPPRFSGRQFPNYSSELNVNALELEDSALYLCASSLALASGIGDTQYFGPGTRLTVL.

The V gene is TRBV7-2, the J gene TRBJ2-3; D possibly corresponds to TRBD2 (5 bases). The CDR3 is 16 amino acids. The ends were cut back, 6 bases at V and 2 bases at J, with 18 bases in the middle. Germline V lookup: CDR1 SGHTA, CDR2 FQGNSA. CDR3 sequence (DNA): TGTGCCAGCAGAGAGGGCCTACTCACCTCCACAGATACGCAGTATTTT. Amino acid sequence: CASREGLLTSTDTQYF.

The chain links TRBV5-1 to TRBJ2-3; D is perhaps TRBD2 (6 bases). The CDR3 is made up of 15 amino acids. V lost 1 base, J lost 2 bases, and 11 bases lay in between. Germline values: CDR1 SGHRS, CDR2 YFSETQ. The DNA for the CDR3 is TGCGCCAGCAGCTTGCGGGCGGGGTACACAGATACGCAGTATTTT. This translates into CASSLRAGYTDTQYF. Looking up the rest from reference TRBV5-1 and TRBJ2-3 gives the full variable domain: KAGVTQTPRYLIKTRGQQVTLSCSPISGHRSVSWYQQTPGQGLQFLFEYFSETQRNKGNFPGRFSGRQFSNSRSEMNVSTLELGDSALYLCASSLRAGYTDTQYFGPGTRLTVL.

This clone was seen more than once but under ten times. The chain carries TRBV29-1 and TRBJ1-1, with 7 positions matching TRBD1. CDR3 length: 14 amino acids. The germline V gene has CDR1 SQVTM and CDR2 ANQGSEA. Trimming at V came to 3 bases and at J to 0 bases, leaving 4 bases not matched to a gene. The CDR3 is CSVDGDSLNTEAFF. CDR3 nucleotides: TGCAGCGTTGACGGGGACAGCCTGAACACTGAAGCTTTCTTT.

The chain uses TRBV7-2 and TRBJ2-7, with 13 nucleotides matching TRBD2. Looked up from germline, CDR1 is SGHTA and CDR2 is FQGNSA. This CDR3 contains 16 residues. J was trimmed by 3 bases and V by 5 bases; bases with no gene match: 7. CDR3 region: CASSNKGTSGDYEQYF. CDR3 in DNA: TGTGCCAGCAGCAATAAAGGGACTAGCGGGGACTACGAGCAGTACTTC. The variable domain in full, completed from reference TRBV7-2 and TRBJ2-7, reads GAGVSQSPSNKVTEKGKDVELRCDPISGHTALYWYRQSLGQGLEFLIYFQGNSAPDKSGLPSDRFSAERTGGSVSTLTIQRTQQEDSAVYLCASSNKGTSGDYEQYFGPGTRLTVT.

The chain recombines TRBV11-3 with TRBJ2-1; 14 bases are shared with TRBD2. J gave up 0 bases and V 6 bases, and 7 bases lay outside the gene matches. This CDR3 has 18 amino acids. The germline V gene encodes CDR1 SGHNT and CDR2 YENEEA. The DNA for the CDR3 is TGTGCCAGCAGTAAAGAGGGGACTAGCGGGAGCTCCTACAATGAGCAGTTCTTC. The encoded protein is CASSKEGTSGSSYNEQFF.

J is TRBJ1-1 and V is TRBV6-2 or TRBV6-3; D uncertain. Per the germline V gene, CDR1 is MNHEY and CDR2 is SVGEGT. CDR3 length: 13 amino acids. Between the trimmed V and J ends, which lost 2 bases and 5 bases, there was a span of 9 bases. The CDR3 spells CASSYPPETEAFF. As DNA, the CDR3 is TGTGCCAGCAGTTACCCACCCGAGACTGAAGCTTTCTTT.

V and J are TRBV15 and TRBJ1-5, with D hard to call. This CDR3 spans 17 amino acids. Germline CDR1 LNHNV, CDR2 YYDKDF (reference sequence). Trimming took 0 bases from V and 0 from J, leaving 12 bases between them. The CDR3 sequence is CATSRDRRMGSNQPQHF. The CDR3 DNA sequence: TGTGCCACCAGCAGAGATCGCAGGATGGGTAGCAATCAGCCCCAGCATTTT.

The CDR3 loop is CASSRDISEKLFF. In nucleotides, the CDR3 is TGCGCCAGCAGCAGGGACATTAGCGAAAAACTGTTTTTT. The chain combines TRBV5-1 with TRBJ1-4; TRBD1 might be the D (6 bases). V lost 4 bases and J 8 bases, leaving 12 bases between the germline ends. In germline, CDR1 is SGHRS, CDR2 YFSETQ. This CDR3 region has 13 residues.

The chain uses TRBV5-1 and TRBJ2-5; 9 positions agree with TRBD2. Germline loops: CDR1 SGHRS, CDR2 YFSETQ. This CDR3 is built from 15 residues. With 1 base clipped from V and 1 base from J, the junction kept 2 bases outside the gene matches. The CDR3 loop is CASSLYSGGQETQYF. The CDR3 DNA follows: TGCGCCAGCAGCTTGTATAGCGGGGGCCAAGAGACCCAGTACTTC.

A single count supports this clone. V usage is TRBV19 and J usage is TRBJ1-2, with D possibly matching TRBD1 (5 bases). V shed 4 bases and J shed 6 bases, with 15 bases lying between them. The CDR3 is 14 residues long. Per germline, CDR1 LNHDA and CDR2 SQIVND (reference sequence). DNA of the CDR3: TGTGCCAGTAGTAGGCCAGGGAGGAGAGATGGCTACACCTTC. It specifies CASSRPGRRDGYTF.

The V and J genes are TRBV18 and TRBJ1-5; 8 bases align to TRBD1. CDR3 size: 17 residues. With 3 bases clipped from V and 2 bases from J, the junction kept 9 bases outside the gene matches. Per the germline V gene, CDR1 is KGHSH and CDR2 is LQKENI. For the CDR3, the DNA is TGTGCCAGCTCACCGGGGACAGGCCCCTTTGGCAATCAGCCCCAGCATTTT. This sequence encodes CASSPGTGPFGNQPQHF. The whole variable domain, remainder taken from reference TRBV18 and TRBJ1-5, is NAGVMQNPRHLVRRRGQEARLRCSPMKGHSHVYWYRQLPEEGLKFMVYLQKENIIDESGMPKERFSAEFPKEGPSILRIQQVVRGDSAAYFCASSPGTGPFGNQPQHFGDGTRLSIL.

This sequence joins TRBV5-1 and TRBJ1-4; 7 nucleotides match TRBD1. The V gene end was trimmed by 4 bases and the J gene end by 6 bases; junction bases not matched to a gene: 12. Germline values: CDR1 SGHRS, CDR2 YFSETQ. The CDR3 totals 16 residues. The CDR3 region is CASSLRVDRRDEKLFF. The CDR3 DNA follows: TGCGCCAGCAGCCTGAGAGTGGACAGGCGTGATGAAAAACTGTTTTTT.

This clone was detected only a few times. At one of its ends the junction is not consistent with the germline gene, which may arise from a read error. The V call is TRBV15, the J call TRBJ1-1, with 9 nucleotides matching TRBD1. This CDR3 contains 15 residues. Germline V lookup: CDR1 LNHNV, CDR2 YYDKDF (reference sequence). The DNA for the CDR3 is TGTGCCACCGGCAGATGGACAGGGGCGAAGACTGAAGCTTTCTTT. It yields the protein CATGRWTGAKTEAFF.

The chain links TRBV30 to TRBJ1-5, with 9 nucleotides matching TRBD1. This CDR3 is built from 14 residues. The germline gives CDR1 GTSNPN, CDR2 SVGIG (reference sequence). J gave up 5 bases and V 2 bases, and 4 bases lay outside the gene matches. The DNA for the CDR3 is TGTGCCTGGAGTCCGGACAGGGGCTATCAGCCCCAGCATTTT. Protein product: CAWSPDRGYQPQHF.